Given below is one TCR beta chain in context. Primers: 60 Vbeta forward and 13 Jbeta reverse. The repertoire was sequenced with immunoSEQ multiplex PCR; TCRdb's copy has only in-frame clones and lacks some. The sample holds about 100,000 clones, around 85% seen once. This sample was included in a study of cytomegalovirus exposure and HLA in healthy donors. This CDR3 spans 14 amino acids. The V end lost 7 bases, the J end lost 1 base, and 14 bases lay between the germline ends. CDR1 SGHRS and CDR2 YFSETQ come from the germline V gene. This chain connects TRBV5-1 to TRBJ1-1; weak D call: TRBD1 (5 bases). This clonotype was obtained from a man aged 25-45 years in good health and CMV-seronegative. Sequenced: PBMCs. The CDR3 nucleotides read TGCGCCAGCGGCCTGAGACAGCCGAACACTGAAGCTTTCTTT. Protein: CASGLRQPNTEAFF.